This is a list of T cell receptor beta chains from one sample in a study of OX40 agonist ivuxolimab in advanced cancers. Generated by immunoSEQ multiplex PCR, the TCRdb table keeps only in-frame clones and is missing some. The repertoire consists of approximately 90,000 clones, with around 85% occurring once and the leading ten covering around 4%. This sample comprised CD4+ or CD8+ T cells sorted from blood, obtained in a trial of the OX40 agonist ivuxolimab. All receptors come from an adult with an advanced solid tumor such as melanoma, head and neck, liver or kidney cancer. Each CDR3 is given with its conserved first and last residue.

cdr3_aa j_call v_call
CASSQARGASPSYEQYF TRBJ2-7 TRBV7-9
CASNRLGQPQHF TRBJ1-5 TRBV2
CATLRSDEQFF TRBJ2-1 TRBV6-6
CAWHFPLGGGYTF TRBJ1-2 TRBV30
CASSTSPLPFEQYF TRBJ2-7 TRBV28
CASSLGEGRNNEKLFF TRBJ1-4 TRBV7-9
CASSTSDRPSYEQYF TRBJ2-7 TRBV6-4
CATRPSGSYEQYF TRBJ2-7 TRBV28
CASSLDRGQVIQYF TRBJ2-4 TRBV11-3
CASSVTLAAASYNEQFF TRBJ2-1 TRBV9
CASSFFGRGKDTEAFF TRBJ1-1 TRBV5-6
CASRDGFTDTQYF TRBJ2-3 TRBV6-5
CASSQSQFSYEQYF TRBJ2-7 TRBV4-3
CAWSGLFRNEQFF TRBJ2-1 TRBV30
CASSTRTSGRRNNEQFF TRBJ2-1 TRBV19
CASSLDRDEGYTF TRBJ1-2 TRBV6-1
CASSLDGTGSSGANVLTF TRBJ2-6 TRBV5-1
CASSERTSRHF TRBJ2-4 TRBV6-1
CASSSARTGELFF TRBJ2-2 TRBV18
CASSTPAPYDTEAFF TRBJ1-1 TRBV19
CASSVGPGTAYSTDTQYF TRBJ2-3 TRBV9
CASSLVAGTYEQYF TRBJ2-7 TRBV7-2
CASSPPELARAKNIQYF TRBJ2-4 TRBV18
CASSWTSADTGELFF TRBJ2-2 TRBV7-2
CASSLEGAAGANVLTF TRBJ2-6 TRBV5-1
CASSTYPTRPYNEQFF TRBJ2-1 TRBV5-1
CAISESGSEKLFF TRBJ1-4 TRBV10-3
CASSLYSHYEQYF TRBJ2-7 TRBV27
CASREGYEQYF TRBJ2-7 TRBV27
CASSKHRGNTGELFF TRBJ2-2 TRBV21-1
CASQSPVGETQYF TRBJ2-5 TRBV11-2
CASSLAVGGYYNEQFF TRBJ2-1 TRBV5-1
CASSASKYEQYF NA TRBV2
CASSLVRGTGELFF TRBJ2-2 TRBV11-2
CASSLVRTGETQYF TRBJ2-5 TRBV11-2